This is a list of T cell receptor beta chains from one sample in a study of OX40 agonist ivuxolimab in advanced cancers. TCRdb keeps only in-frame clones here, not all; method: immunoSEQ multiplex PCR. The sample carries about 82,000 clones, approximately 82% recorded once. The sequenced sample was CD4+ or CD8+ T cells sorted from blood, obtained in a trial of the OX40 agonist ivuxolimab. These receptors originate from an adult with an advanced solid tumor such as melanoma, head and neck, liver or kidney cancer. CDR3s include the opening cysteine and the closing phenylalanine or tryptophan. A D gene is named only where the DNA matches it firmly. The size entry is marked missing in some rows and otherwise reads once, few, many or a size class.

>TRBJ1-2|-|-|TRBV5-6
TGTGCCAGCAGCTTGGAGGCTCAACGCAACTATGGCTACACCTTC
CASSLEAQRNYGYTF
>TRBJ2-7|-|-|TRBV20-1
TGCAGTGCCCTACAGGGATACGAGCAGTACTTC
CSALQGYEQYF
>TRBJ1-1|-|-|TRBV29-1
TGCAGCGCCGCCTCCCAAGGGGGCACTGAAGCTTTCTTT
CSAASQGGTEAFF
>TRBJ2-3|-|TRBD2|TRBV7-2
TGTGCCAGCAGCGTCCTAGCGGGGGGGCTCACAGATACGCAGTATTTT
CASSVLAGGLTDTQYF
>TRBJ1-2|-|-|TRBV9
TGTGCCAGCAGCTCCAACCTAAGGACAGTCTATGGCTACACCTTC
CASSSNLRTVYGYTF
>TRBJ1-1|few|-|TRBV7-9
TGTGCCAGCAGCGAGAAAGGCACTGAAGCTTTCTTT
CASSEKGTEAFF
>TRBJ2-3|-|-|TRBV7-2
TGTGCCAGCAGCGCACGGGGGGCCGAAGATACGCAGTATTTT
CASSARGAEDTQYF
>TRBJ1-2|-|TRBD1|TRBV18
TGTGCCAGCTCACCAAACCGACAGGGGGGGAACTATGGCTACACCTTC
CASSPNRQGGNYGYTF
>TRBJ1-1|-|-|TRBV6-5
TGTGCCAGCAGTTACGGACAGAACACTGAAGCTTTCTTT
CASSYGQNTEAFF
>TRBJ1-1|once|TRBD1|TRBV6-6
TGTGCCAGCAGAGCCAGGGGGCTGAACACTGAAGCTTTCTTT
CASRARGLNTEAFF
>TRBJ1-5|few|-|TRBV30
TGTGCCTGGAGTGTAGTCACCTACAATCAGCCCCAGCATTTT
CAWSVVTYNQPQHF
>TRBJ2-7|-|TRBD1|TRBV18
TGTGCCAGCTCACCACGGACAGGGAGCTCCTACGAGCAGTACTTC
CASSPRTGSSYEQYF
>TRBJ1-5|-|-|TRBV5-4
TGTGCCAGCAGCTTGTGGGGGTTCAATCAGCCCCAGCATTTT
CASSLWGFNQPQHF
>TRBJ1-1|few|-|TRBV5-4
TGTGCCAGCAGCCTACGGACCGCGAACACTGAAGCTTTCTTT
CASSLRTANTEAFF
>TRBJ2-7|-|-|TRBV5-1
TGCGCCAGCAGCTTGGCCGGCCAGCAGACCTACGAGCAGTACTTC
CASSLAGQQTYEQYF
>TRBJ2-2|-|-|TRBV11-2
TGTGCCAGCACCGCCCTACAGGGGAACACCGGGGAGCTGTTTTTT
CASTALQGNTGELFF
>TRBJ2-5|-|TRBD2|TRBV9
TGTGCCAGCAGCGCATCTAGCGGGGGCAACTGGGAGACCCAGTACTTC
CASSASSGGNWETQYF
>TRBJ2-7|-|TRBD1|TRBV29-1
TGCAGCGTTACCCCCGGACAGGGGTCTGGGGAGCAGTACTTC
CSVTPGQGSGEQYF
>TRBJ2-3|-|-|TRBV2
TGTGCCAGCAGTGAAAGCGGCCACGGCACAGATACGCAGTATTTT
CASSESGHGTDTQYF
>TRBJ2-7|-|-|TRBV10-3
TGTGCCATCAGTGAGGGGCGGTTCGAGCAGTACTTC
CAISEGRFEQYF
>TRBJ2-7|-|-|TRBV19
TGTGCCAGTAGCCCCGCCCGGGGCTACGAGCAGTACTTC
CASSPARGYEQYF
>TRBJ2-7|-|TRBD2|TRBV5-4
TGTGCCAGCAGCGAGGGGACTAACTACGAGCAGTACTTC
CASSEGTNYEQYF
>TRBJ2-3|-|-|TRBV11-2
TGTGCCAGCAGTCGACAGGTGGATACGCAGTATTTT
CASSRQVDTQYF
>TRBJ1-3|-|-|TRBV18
TGTGCCAGCTCAATCGGGACTCCCCGCTCTGGAAACACCATATATTTT
CASSIGTPRSGNTIYF
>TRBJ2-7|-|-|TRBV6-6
TGTGCCAGCAGCATACAGGGCTACGAGCAGTACTTC
CASSIQGYEQYF
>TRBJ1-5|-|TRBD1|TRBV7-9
TGTGCCAGCAGCCCCGGACAGGGGGCGCGTCAGCCCCAGCATTTT
CASSPGQGARQPQHF
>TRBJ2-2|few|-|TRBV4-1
TGCGCCAGCAGCCGAATACAGGATAACACCGGGGAGCTGTTTTTT
CASSRIQDNTGELFF
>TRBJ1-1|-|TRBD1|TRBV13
TGTGCCAGCAGCCGAAGATACAGGGGAAAAACTGAAGCTTTCTTT
CASSRRYRGKTEAFF